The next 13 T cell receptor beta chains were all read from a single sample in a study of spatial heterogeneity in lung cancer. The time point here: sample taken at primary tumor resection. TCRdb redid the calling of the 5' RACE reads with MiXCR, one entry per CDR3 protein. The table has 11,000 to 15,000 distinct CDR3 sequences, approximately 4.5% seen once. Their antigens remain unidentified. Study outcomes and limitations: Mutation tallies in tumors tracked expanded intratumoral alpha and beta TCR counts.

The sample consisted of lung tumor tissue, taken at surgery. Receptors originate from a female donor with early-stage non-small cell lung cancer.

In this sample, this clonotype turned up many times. The CDR3 nucleotides are TGTGCCAGCAGCTTGGCCGGAAACCAGGAGCCAGATACGCAGTATTTT. Its protein product is CASSLAGNQEPDTQYF. The chain couples TRBV5-6 to TRBJ2-3; D not resolved. Germline lookup yields CDR1 SGHDT and CDR2 YYEEEE. The CDR3 length is 16 residues. V was clipped by 0 bases and J by 4 bases, with 15 bases between them.

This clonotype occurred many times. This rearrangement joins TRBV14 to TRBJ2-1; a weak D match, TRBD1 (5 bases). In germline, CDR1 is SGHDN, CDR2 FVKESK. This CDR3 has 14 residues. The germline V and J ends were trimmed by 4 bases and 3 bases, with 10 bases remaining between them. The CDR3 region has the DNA TGTGCCAGCAGCCCCTTCGACAGCTACAATGAGCAGTTCTTC. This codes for CASSPFDSYNEQFF.

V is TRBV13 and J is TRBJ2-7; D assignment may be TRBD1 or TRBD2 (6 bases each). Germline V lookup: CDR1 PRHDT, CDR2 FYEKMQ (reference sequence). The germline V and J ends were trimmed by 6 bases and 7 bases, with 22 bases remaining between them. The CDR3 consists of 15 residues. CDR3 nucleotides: TGTGCCAGCAGACCCCGAGGGGGGCTCTTTAGGGAGCAGTACTTC. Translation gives CASRPRGGLFREQYF.

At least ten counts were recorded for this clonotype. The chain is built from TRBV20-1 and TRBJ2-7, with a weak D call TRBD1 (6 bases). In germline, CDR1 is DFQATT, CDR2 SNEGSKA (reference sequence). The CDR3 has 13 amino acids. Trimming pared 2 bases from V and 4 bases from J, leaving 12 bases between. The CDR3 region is CSARSDRSYEQYF. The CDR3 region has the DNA TGCAGTGCTAGATCTGACAGGTCATACGAGCAGTACTTC.

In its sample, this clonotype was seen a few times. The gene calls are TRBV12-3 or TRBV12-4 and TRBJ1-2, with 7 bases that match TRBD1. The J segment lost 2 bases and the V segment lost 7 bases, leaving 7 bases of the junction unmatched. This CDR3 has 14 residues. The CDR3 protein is CASNFGTANYGYTF. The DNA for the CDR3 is TGTGCCAGCAATTTCGGGACAGCGAACTATGGCTACACCTTC.

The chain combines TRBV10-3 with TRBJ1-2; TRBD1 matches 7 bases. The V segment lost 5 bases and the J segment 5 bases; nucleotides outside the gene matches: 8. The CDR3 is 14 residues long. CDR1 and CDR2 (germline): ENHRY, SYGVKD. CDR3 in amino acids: CAISQTGALYGYTF. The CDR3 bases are TGTGCCATCAGTCAAACAGGGGCACTGTATGGCTACACCTTC.

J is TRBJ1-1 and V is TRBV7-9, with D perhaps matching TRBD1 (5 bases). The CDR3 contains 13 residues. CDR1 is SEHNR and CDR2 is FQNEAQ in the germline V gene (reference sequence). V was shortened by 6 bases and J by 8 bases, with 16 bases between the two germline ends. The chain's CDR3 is CASRLSGGDEAFF. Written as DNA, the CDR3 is TGTGCCAGCAGGCTAAGCGGCGGGGACGAAGCTTTCTTT.

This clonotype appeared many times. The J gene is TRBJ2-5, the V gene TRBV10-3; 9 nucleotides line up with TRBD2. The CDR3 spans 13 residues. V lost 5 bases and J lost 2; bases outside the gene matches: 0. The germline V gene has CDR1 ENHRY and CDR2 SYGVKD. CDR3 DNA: TGTGCCATCAGTCTAGCGGGGCAAGAGACCCAGTACTTC. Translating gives CAISLAGQETQYF.

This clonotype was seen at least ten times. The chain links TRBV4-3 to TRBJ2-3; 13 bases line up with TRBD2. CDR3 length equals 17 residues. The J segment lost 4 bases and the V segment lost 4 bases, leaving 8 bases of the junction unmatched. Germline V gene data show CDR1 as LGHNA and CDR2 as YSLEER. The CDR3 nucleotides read TGCGCCAGCAGCCGCCTCCGGACTAGCGGGGGTTCAGATACGCAGTATTTT. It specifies CASSRLRTSGGSDTQYF.

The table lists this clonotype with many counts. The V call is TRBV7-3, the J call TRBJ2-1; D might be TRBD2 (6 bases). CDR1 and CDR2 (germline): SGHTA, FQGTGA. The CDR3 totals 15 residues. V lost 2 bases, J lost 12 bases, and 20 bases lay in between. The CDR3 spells CASSLSRTGTLGQFF. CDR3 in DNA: TGTGCCAGCAGCTTATCCCGGACTGGGACTTTAGGGCAGTTCTTC.

CDR3 in amino acids: CSARTGASEKLFF. The CDR3 DNA sequence: TGCAGTGCTAGAACGGGGGCAAGTGAAAAACTGTTTTTT. V and J are TRBV20-1 and TRBJ1-4; perhaps TRBD1 as D (6 bases). This CDR3 spans 13 amino acids. V lost 2 bases, J lost 7 bases, and 11 bases lay in between. CDR1 DFQATT and CDR2 SNEGSKA come from the germline V gene (reference sequence).

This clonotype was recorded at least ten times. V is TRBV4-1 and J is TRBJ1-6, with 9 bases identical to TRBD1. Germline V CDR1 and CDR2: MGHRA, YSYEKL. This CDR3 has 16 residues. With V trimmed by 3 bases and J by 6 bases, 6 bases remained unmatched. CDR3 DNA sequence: TGCGCCAGCAGCCACACCGGGACAGGGATTAATTCACCCCTCCACTTT. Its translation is CASSHTGTGINSPLHF.

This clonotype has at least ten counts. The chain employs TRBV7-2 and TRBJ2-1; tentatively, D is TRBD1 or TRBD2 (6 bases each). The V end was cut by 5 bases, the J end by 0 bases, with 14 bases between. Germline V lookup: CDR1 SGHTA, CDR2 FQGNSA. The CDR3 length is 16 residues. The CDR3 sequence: CASSPASGASYNEQFF. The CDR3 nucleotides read TGTGCCAGCAGCCCCGCGTCGGGGGCCTCCTACAATGAGCAGTTCTTC.